The 4 T cell receptor beta chains in this list originate from one sample, sequenced in a study of Ad26.COV2.S vaccination and SARS-CoV-2 variants. Treatment given: over 15 received Ad26.COV2.S at low or high dose, single or two shots; roughly five received placebo; per-sample allocation not given. Collection of the samples took place on day 63 after the first injection of vaccine or placebo. The assay was immunoSEQ multiplex PCR, and TCRdb's table has in-frame clones only and misses some. The table lists about 350,000 clones, 86% of them singletons, with over 8.5% in the top ten. This specimen was peripheral blood, taken in a trial of Ad26.COV2.S vaccine versus placebo. These receptors originate from a person between 18 and 65 years old who received the Ad26.COV2.S COVID-19 vaccine or a placebo.

The rearrangement joins TRBV18 to TRBJ2-1; TRBD2 aligns across 11 bases. The germline V gene encodes CDR1 KGHSH and CDR2 LQKENI. Trimming cost V 6 bases and J 0 bases; bases outside gene matches: 4. The CDR3 is 16 amino acids. The chain's CDR3 is CASSGLAGGSYNEQFF. Here the CDR3 DNA reads TGTGCCAGCTCCGGACTAGCGGGCGGCTCCTACAATGAGCAGTTCTTC.

The rearrangement uses TRBV20-1 and TRBJ2-1; D might be TRBD2 (5 bases). CDR3 size: 14 residues. V lost 3 bases and J lost 2, with 11 bases in between. CDR1 and CDR2 (germline): DFQATT, SNEGSKA (reference sequence). CDR3 residues: CSASTSRPYNEQFF. In DNA form, the CDR3 reads TGCAGTGCTAGTACTAGTCGTCCCTACAATGAGCAGTTCTTC.

J is TRBJ2-3 and V is TRBV7-9; 8 positions match TRBD2. Germline CDR1 SEHNR, CDR2 FQNEAQ (reference sequence). V was clipped by 2 bases and J by 4 bases; unmatched bases: 5. CDR3 length: 15 residues. The CDR3 reads CASSLPSGSSDTQYF. The CDR3 DNA sequence: TGTGCCAGCAGCTTACCCAGCGGGAGTTCAGATACGCAGTATTTT.

This rearrangement joins TRBV9 to TRBJ2-7, with 10 positions matching TRBD1. The CDR3 runs to 14 residues. Germline assignment: CDR1 SGDLS and CDR2 YYNGEE. J lost 2 bases, V lost 5 bases, and 4 bases had no gene match. The CDR3 here is CASSRQGAPYEQYF. CDR3 bases: TGTGCCAGCAGTCGACAGGGGGCCCCCTACGAGCAGTACTTC. The entire variable domain, with the rest obtained from reference TRBV9 and TRBJ2-7, is as follows: DSGVTQTPKHLITATGQRVTLRCSPRSGDLSVYWYQQSLDQGLQFLIQYYNGEERAKGNILERFSAQQFPDLHSELNLSSLELGDSALYFCASSRQGAPYEQYFGPGTRLTVT.